This TCR beta chain was sequenced in a study of blood T cell repertoires in COVID-19. In the study overall: The study drew acute and convalescent COVID-19 samples from the United States, Italy and Spain.

The CDR3 runs 13 residues. TCRdb keeps only in-frame clones here, not all; method: immunoSEQ multiplex PCR. The data hold about 110,000 clones, with approximately 69% observed a single time. The TCR comes from a man older than 75 with acute or convalescent COVID-19. Sequenced input: peripheral blood. The chain is built from TRBV7-5 and TRBJ2-7; TRBD2 is the table's D call, not checked against the DNA. TRBV7-5 is flagged as a pseudogene. CDR3 sequence (DNA): TGTGCCAGAAGCGACCTCGGGTCCTACGAGCAGTACTTC. Translation: CARSDLGSYEQYF.